This T cell receptor beta chain was documented in a study of vaccination and CD4 T cells after COVID-19. At the level of the study: The convalescents included six males and four females, and among them two were Hispanic while seven were Caucasian. Notes on the study in general: For convalescent patients, a median around 89% of reactive clones surfaced exclusively after vaccination. Convalescent patients had 304 of 307 vaccine-specific clones showing spike mono-reactivity.

Cultured CD4+ T cell DNA was sequenced using the Oncomine TCR Beta short-read assay. Each CDR3 protein gets one entry after TCRdb re-called the PCR reads with MiXCR. The sample carries approximately 15,000 distinct CDR3 sequences, just under 80% recorded once. Treatment specified: approximately nine-day PBMC culture with coronavirus spike peptide pools or control peptides (ViraFEST assay). For ViraFEST, peptide pools expanded antigen-specific T cells, after which the TCRs were sequenced. A remark on this clonotype: Its target is not known. A much larger clone differs from this one at a single base, so this may be a read error.

The CDR3 has 15 residues. V was clipped by 3 bases and J by 3 bases, with 14 bases between them. The chain recombines TRBV12-3 or TRBV12-4 with TRBJ1-2, with D unclear. The material sequenced was CD4+ T cells from blood, cultured in vitro, taken after SARS-CoV-2 vaccination. The sequence came from a human donor who received a COVID-19 vaccine. The CDR3 here is CASSLMGSQDYGYTF. CDR3 nucleotide sequence: TGTGCCAGCAGTTTGATGGGTAGCCAAGACTATGGCTACACCTTC.